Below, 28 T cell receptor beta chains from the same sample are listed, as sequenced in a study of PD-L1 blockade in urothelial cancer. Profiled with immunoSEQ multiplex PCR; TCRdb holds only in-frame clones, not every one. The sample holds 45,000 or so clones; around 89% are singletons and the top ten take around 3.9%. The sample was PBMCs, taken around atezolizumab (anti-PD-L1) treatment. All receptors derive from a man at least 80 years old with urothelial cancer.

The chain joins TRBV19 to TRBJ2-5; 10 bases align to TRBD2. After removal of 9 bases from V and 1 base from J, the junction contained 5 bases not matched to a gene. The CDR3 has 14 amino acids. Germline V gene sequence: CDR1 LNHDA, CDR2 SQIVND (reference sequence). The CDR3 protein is CASPGLAVQETQYF. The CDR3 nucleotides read TGTGCCAGCCCCGGACTAGCGGTCCAAGAGACCCAGTACTTC.

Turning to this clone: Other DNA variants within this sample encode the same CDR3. CDR3 DNA: TGTGCCAGTAGTAGCGGTAGCAATCAGCCCCAGCATTTT. This encodes CASSSGSNQPQHF. The chain combines TRBV19 with TRBJ1-5; D unclear. The CDR3 extends over 13 amino acids. Between the trimmed V and J ends, which lost 4 bases and 0 bases, there was a span of 4 bases. Germline-derived CDR1 and CDR2 are LNHDA and SQIVND (reference sequence).

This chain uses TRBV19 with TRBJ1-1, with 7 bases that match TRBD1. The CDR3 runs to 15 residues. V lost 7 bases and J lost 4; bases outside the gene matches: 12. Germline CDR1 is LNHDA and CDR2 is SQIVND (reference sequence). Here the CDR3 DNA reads TGTGCCAGTACCCGTGGGGGCACAGGGGTCACTGAAGCTTTCTTT. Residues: CASTRGGTGVTEAFF.

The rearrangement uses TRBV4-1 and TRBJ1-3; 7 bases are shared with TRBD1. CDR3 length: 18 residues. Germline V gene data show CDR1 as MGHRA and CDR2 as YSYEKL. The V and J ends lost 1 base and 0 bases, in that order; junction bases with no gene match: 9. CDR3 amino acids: CASSQGNRGLSSGNTIYF. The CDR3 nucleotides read TGCGCCAGCAGCCAAGGGAACAGGGGTTTGAGCTCTGGAAACACCATATATTTT.

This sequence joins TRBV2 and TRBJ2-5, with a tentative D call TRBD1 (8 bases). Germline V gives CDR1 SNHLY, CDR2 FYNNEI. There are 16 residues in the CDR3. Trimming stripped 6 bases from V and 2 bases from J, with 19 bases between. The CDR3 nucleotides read TGTGCCAGCAGCAGAACGACAGGGGAGGGTCAAGAGACCCAGTACTTC. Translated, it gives CASSRTTGEGQETQYF.

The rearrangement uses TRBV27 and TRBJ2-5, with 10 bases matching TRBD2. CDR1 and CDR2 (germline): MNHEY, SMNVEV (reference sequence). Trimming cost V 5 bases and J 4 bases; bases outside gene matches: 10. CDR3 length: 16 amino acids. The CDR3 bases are TGTGCCAGCAGTGTAACTTCTAGCGGGAGCCGAGAGACCCAGTACTTC. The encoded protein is CASSVTSSGSRETQYF.

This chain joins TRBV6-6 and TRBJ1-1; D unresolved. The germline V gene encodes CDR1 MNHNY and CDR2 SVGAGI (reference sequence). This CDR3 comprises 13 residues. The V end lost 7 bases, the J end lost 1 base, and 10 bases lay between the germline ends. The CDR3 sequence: CASKEVRNTEAFF. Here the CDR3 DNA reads TGTGCCAGCAAAGAGGTCAGGAACACTGAAGCTTTCTTT.

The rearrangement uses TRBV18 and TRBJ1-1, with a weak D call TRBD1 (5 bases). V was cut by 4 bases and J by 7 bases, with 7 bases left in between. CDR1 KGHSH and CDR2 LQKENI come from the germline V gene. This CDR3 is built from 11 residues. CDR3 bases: TGTGCCAGCTCACTTGACAGTGAAGCTTTCTTT. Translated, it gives CASSLDSEAFF.

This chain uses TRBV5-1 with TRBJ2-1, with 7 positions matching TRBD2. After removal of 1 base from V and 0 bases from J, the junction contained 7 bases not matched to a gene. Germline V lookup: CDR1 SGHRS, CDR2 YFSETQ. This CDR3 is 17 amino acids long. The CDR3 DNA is TGCGCCAGCAGCTTGTTGGGCGGGAGTAGCTCCTACAATGAGCAGTTCTTC. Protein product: CASSLLGGSSSYNEQFF.

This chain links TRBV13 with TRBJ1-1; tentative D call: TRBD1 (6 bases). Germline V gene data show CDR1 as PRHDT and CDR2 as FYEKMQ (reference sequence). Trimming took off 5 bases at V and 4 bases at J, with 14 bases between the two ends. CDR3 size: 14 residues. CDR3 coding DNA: TGTGCCAGCAGCCGAACAGGGTTCGGCACTGAAGCTTTCTTT. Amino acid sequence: CASSRTGFGTEAFF. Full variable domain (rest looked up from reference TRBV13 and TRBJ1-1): AAGVIQSPRHLIKEKRETATLKCYPIPRHDTVYWYQQGPGQDPQFLISFYEKMQSDKGSIPDRFSAQQFSDYHSELNMSSLELGDSALYFCASSRTGFGTEAFFGQGTRLTVV.

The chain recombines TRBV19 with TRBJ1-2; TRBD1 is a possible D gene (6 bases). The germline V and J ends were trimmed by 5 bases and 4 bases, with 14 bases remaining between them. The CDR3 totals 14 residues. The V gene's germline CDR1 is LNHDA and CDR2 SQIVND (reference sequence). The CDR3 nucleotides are TGTGCCAGTAGTTCCAGGGACACGACCTATGGCTACACCTTC. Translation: CASSSRDTTYGYTF. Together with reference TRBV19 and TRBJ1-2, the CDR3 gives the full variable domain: DGGITQSPKYLFRKEGQNVTLSCEQNLNHDAMYWYRQDPGQGLRLIYYSQIVNDFQKGDIAEGYSVSREKKESFPLTVTSAQKNPTAFYLCASSSRDTTYGYTFGSGTRLTVV.

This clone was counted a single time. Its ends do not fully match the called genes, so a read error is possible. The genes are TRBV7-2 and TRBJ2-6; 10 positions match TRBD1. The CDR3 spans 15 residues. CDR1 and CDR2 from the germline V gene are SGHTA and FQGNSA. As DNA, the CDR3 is TGTGCCAGCAGCTTAGTTGGGGGGGACAGGGGCGTCCAGGCTTTC. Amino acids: CASSLVGGDRGVQAF. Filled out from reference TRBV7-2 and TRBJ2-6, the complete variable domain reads GAGVSQSPSNKVTEKGKDVELRCDPISGHTALYWYRQSLGQGLEFLIYFQGNSAPDKSGLPSDRFSAERTGGSVSTLTIQRTQQEDSAVYLCASSLVGGDRGVQAFGAGSRLTVL.

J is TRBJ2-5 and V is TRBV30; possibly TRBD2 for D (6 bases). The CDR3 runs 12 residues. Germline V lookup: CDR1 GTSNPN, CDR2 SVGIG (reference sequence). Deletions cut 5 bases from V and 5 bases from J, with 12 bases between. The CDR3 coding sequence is TGTGCCTGGTCCCCACGGGAGGAGACCCAGTACTTC. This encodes CAWSPREETQYF.

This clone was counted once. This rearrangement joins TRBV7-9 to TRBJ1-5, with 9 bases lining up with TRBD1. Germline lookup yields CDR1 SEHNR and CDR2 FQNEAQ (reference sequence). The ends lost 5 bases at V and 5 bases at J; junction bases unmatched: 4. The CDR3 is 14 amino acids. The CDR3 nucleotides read TGTGCCAGCAGCATTGGACAGGGGCATCAGCCCCAGCATTTT. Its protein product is CASSIGQGHQPQHF.

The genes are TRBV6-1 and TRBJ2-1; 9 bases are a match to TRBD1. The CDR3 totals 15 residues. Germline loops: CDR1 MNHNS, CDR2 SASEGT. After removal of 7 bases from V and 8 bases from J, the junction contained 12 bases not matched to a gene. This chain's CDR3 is CASTTGGQGKDEQFF. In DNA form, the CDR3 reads TGTGCCAGCACCACAGGGGGACAGGGAAAGGATGAGCAGTTCTTC.

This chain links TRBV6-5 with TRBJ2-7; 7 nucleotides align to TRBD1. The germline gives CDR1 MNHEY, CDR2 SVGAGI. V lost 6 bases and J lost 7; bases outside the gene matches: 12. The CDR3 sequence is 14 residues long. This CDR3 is CASRLQGSPEEQYF. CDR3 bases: TGTGCCAGCAGGCTACAGGGGTCCCCGGAAGAGCAGTACTTC.

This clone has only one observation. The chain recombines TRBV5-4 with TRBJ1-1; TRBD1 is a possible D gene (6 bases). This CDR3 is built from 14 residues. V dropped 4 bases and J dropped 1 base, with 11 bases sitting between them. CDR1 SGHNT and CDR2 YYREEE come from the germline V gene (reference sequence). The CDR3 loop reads CASSPRGRNTEAFF. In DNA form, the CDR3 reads TGTGCCAGCAGCCCCAGGGGCCGGAACACTGAAGCTTTCTTT.

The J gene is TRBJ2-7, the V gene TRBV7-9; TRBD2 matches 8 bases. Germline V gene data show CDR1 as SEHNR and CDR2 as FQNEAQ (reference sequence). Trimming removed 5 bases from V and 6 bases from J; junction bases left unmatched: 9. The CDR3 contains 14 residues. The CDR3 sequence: CASSHTGGYGEQYF. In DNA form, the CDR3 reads TGTGCCAGCAGCCATACGGGAGGGTACGGCGAGCAGTACTTC.

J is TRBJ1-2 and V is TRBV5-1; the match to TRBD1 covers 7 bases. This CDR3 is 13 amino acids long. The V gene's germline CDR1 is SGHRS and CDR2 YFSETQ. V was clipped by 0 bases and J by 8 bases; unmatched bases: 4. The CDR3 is CASSLGQGRGYTF. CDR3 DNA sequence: TGCGCCAGCAGCTTGGGACAGGGACGAGGCTACACCTTC.

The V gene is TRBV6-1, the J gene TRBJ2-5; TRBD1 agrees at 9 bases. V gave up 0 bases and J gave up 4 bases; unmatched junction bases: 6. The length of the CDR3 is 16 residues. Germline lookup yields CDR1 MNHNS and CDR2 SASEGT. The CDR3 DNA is TGTGCCAGCAGTGAAGCTCTGGGACAGGGAGTAGAGACCCAGTACTTC. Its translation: CASSEALGQGVETQYF.

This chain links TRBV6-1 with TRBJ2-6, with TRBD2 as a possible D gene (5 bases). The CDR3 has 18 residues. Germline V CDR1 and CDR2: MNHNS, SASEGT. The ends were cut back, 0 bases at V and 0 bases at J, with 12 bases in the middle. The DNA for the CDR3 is TGTGCCAGCAGTGAAGCAGGGTATGGGAGCTCTGGGGCCAACGTCCTGACTTTC. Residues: CASSEAGYGSSGANVLTF.

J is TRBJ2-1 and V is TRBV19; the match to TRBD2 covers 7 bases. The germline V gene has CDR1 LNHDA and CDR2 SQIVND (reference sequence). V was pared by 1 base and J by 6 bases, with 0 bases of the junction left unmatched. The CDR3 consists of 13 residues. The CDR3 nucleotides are TGTGCCAGTAGTATAGGACTAGCCAATGAGCAGTTCTTC. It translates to CASSIGLANEQFF.

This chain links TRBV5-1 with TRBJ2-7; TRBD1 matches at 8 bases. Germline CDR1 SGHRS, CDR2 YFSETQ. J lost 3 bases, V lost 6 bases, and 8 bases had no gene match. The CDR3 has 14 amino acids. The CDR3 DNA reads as TGCGCCAGCAACTCGGAACAGGGGGTCTACGAGCAGTACTTC. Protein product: CASNSEQGVYEQYF.

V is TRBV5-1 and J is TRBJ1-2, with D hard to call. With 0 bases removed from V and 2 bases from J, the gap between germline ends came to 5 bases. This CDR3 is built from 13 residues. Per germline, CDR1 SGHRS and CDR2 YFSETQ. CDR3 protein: CASSLDWNYGYTF. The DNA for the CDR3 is TGCGCCAGCAGCTTGGACTGGAACTATGGCTACACCTTC.

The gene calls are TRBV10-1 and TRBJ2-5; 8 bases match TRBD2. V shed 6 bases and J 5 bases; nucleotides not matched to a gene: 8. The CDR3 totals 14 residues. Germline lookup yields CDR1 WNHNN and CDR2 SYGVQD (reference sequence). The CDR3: CASSSGSLGETQYF. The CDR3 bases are TGCGCCAGCAGCAGCGGGAGCCTGGGGGAGACCCAGTACTTC.

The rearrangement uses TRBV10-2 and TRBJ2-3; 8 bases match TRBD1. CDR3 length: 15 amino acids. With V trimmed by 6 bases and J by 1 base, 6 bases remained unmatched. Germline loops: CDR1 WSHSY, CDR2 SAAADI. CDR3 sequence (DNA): TGCGCCAGCAGCAGACAGGGACAGGGCACAGATACGCAGTATTTT. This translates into CASSRQGQGTDTQYF.

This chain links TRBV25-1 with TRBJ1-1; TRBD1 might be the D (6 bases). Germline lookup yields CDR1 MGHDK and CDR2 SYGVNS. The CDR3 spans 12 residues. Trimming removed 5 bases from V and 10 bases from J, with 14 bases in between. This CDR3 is CASSNRELGAFF. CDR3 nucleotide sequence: TGTGCCAGCAGTAACAGGGAGTTAGGAGCTTTCTTT.

The CDR3 sequence: CSALALETQYF. In DNA form, the CDR3 reads TGCAGTGCTCTAGCGTTGGAGACCCAGTACTTC. The genes are TRBV20-1 and TRBJ2-5, with a possible D match to TRBD2 (6 bases). The germline V and J ends were trimmed by 5 bases and 5 bases, with 9 bases remaining between them. CDR3 length: 11 residues. Germline V gives CDR1 DFQATT, CDR2 SNEGSKA (reference sequence).